The next 32 T cell receptor beta chains were all read from a single sample in a study of esophageal squamous cell carcinoma under preoperative chemotherapy. TCRdb reanalysed the PCR reads using MiXCR and keeps one entry per CDR3 protein. The sample lists about 15,000 distinct CDR3 sequences; roughly half were seen once. Noted time point: before preoperative PTX-NDP chemotherapy. The sample was taken from a patient given preoperative chemotherapy. The receptor set was obtained from a human donor with esophageal squamous cell carcinoma. The donor label of this sample is uncertain.

This clonotype was seen many times. The chain is built from TRBV7-6 and TRBJ2-1, with 10 bases matching TRBD2. The ends lost 3 bases at V and 4 bases at J; junction bases unmatched: 12. The germline CDR1 and CDR2 sequences are SGHVS and FNYEAQ. The CDR3 totals 18 residues. CDR3: CASSLAPKTLAGYNEQFF. The CDR3, as DNA: TGTGCCAGCAGCTTGGCCCCGAAAACACTAGCGGGGTACAATGAGCAGTTCTTC.

In the case of this clonotype: Sequence at one end of the junction differs from germline and may be a read error. The chain has TRBV7-8 and TRBJ2-3; 9 nucleotides align to TRBD2. The CDR3 totals 16 residues. CDR1 and CDR2 (germline): SGHVS, FQNEAQ. The CDR3 here is CASSSWSSGSTETQYF. Written as DNA, the CDR3 is TGTGCCAGCAGCTCCTGGAGTAGCGGGAGCACAGAGACGCAGTACTTT. The variable domain in full, with the rest retrieved from reference TRBV7-8 and TRBJ2-3, is GAGVSQSPRYKVAKRGQDVALRCDPISGHVSLFWYQQALGQGPEFLTYFQNEAQLDKSGLPSDRFFAERPEGSVSTLKIQRTQQEDSAVYLCASSSWSSGSTETQYFGPGTRLTVL.

This clonotype has only a few counts. V gene TRBV7-3 combines with J gene TRBJ2-5; the D is unclear. The DNA matches TRBJ2-7 better at its end, which makes the J call doubtful. Germline lookup yields CDR1 SGHTA and CDR2 FQGTGA. This CDR3 contains 13 residues. The CDR3 reads CASSLSPSNEQYF. In DNA form, the CDR3 reads TGTGCCAGCAGCTTATCCCCATCCAACGAGCAGTACTTC.

The genes are TRBV6-5 and TRBJ2-3; 14 bases map to TRBD2. The CDR3 has 20 residues. Looked up from germline, CDR1 is MNHEY and CDR2 is SVGAGI. With 0 bases clipped from V and 2 bases from J, the junction kept 10 bases outside the gene matches. The CDR3 DNA follows: TGTGCCAGCAGTTACTCGGGGGTCGGACTAGCGGGAGGAGACACAGATACGCAGTATTTT. Translation gives CASSYSGVGLAGGDTDTQYF.

This clonotype was picked up one time. The chain carries TRBV6-5 and TRBJ2-5; 8 nucleotides agree with TRBD1. The end of the DNA is better explained by TRBJ2-7, so the J call may be wrong. This CDR3 contains 15 residues. The germline V gene encodes CDR1 MNHEY and CDR2 SVGAGI. The CDR3 nucleotides read TGTGCCAGCAGTTACGAGGCAGGGGGCCTCTACGAGCAGTACTTC. Encoded protein: CASSYEAGGLYEQYF.

The chain recombines TRBV7-2 with TRBJ2-2, with D tentatively TRBD1 or TRBD2 (6 bases each). Germline values: CDR1 SGHTA, CDR2 FQGNSA. V lost 5 bases and J 7 bases, leaving 8 bases between the germline ends. The CDR3 spans 12 residues. CDR3 in amino acids: CASSGGLGELFF. DNA for the CDR3: TGTGCCAGCAGCGGGGGGCTCGGGGAGCTGTTTTTT.

In this sample, this clonotype turned up a few times. V usage is TRBV12-3 or TRBV12-4 and J usage is TRBJ1-4; D unclear. The CDR3 is 14 residues long. V lost 3 bases and J lost 3, with 8 bases in between. CDR3 region: CASSLRGPNEKLFF. The DNA of the CDR3 is TGTGCCAGCAGTTTGCGAGGACCTAATGAAAAACTGTTTTTT.

As DNA, the CDR3 is TGTGCCAGCAACCGGGGGGCAACGGATTCACCCCTCCACTTT. Translating it yields CASNRGATDSPLHF. J is TRBJ1-6 and V is TRBV6-1, with D possibly being TRBD1 (6 bases). The CDR3 has 14 amino acids. With 7 bases removed from V and 8 bases from J, the gap between germline ends came to 15 bases. Looked up from germline, CDR1 is MNHNS and CDR2 is SASEGT.

At least ten counts were recorded for this clonotype. This rearrangement joins TRBV12-3 or TRBV12-4 to TRBJ2-5; possibly TRBD1 for D (5 bases). V was shortened by 6 bases and J by 11 bases, with 19 bases between the two germline ends. The CDR3 extends over 13 amino acids. The CDR3 DNA follows: TGTGCCAGCAGGAATGGGGCTCAAAATGAGCAGTACTTC. Its translation is CASRNGAQNEQYF.

The chain uses TRBV6-2 or TRBV6-3 and TRBJ1-6; 7 nucleotides line up with TRBD1. This CDR3 region has 13 residues. CDR1 and CDR2 from the germline V gene are MNHEY and SVGEGT. The V segment lost 6 bases and the J segment 8 bases; nucleotides outside the gene matches: 4. The CDR3: CASRQGQDSPLHF. CDR3 sequence (DNA): TGTGCCAGCAGACAAGGACAGGATTCACCCCTCCACTTT.

The rearrangement uses TRBV7-2 and TRBJ2-1, with 10 bases matching TRBD2. Germline trimming cut 5 bases from V and 7 bases from J; bases unmatched to any gene: 11. CDR1 is SGHTA, CDR2 FQGNSA, per germline. The CDR3 has 16 amino acids. CDR3 amino acids: CASSIQVSGGLNEQFF. DNA for the CDR3: TGTGCCAGCAGCATACAGGTTAGCGGGGGGTTAAATGAGCAGTTCTTC.

This clonotype was counted at least ten times. This rearrangement joins TRBV6-1 to TRBJ1-1, with 7 bases aligning to TRBD1. Losses at the gene ends were 7 bases for V and 2 bases for J; bases not matched to a gene: 7. This CDR3 spans 14 amino acids. Germline V gene data show CDR1 as MNHNS and CDR2 as SASEGT. The CDR3 reads CASNTNRGNTEAFF. The CDR3 bases are TGTGCCAGCAATACGAACAGGGGCAACACTGAAGCTTTCTTT.

This clonotype was observed many times. The J gene is TRBJ2-5, the V gene TRBV7-2, with 7 positions matching TRBD1. This CDR3 spans 13 amino acids. The V segment lost 2 bases and the J segment 5 bases; nucleotides outside the gene matches: 2. Germline CDR1 and CDR2: SGHTA and FQGNSA. The CDR3 here is CASSLIQGETQYF. Written as DNA, the CDR3 is TGTGCCAGCAGCTTAATACAGGGGGAGACCCAGTACTTC.

This clonotype was observed a few times. The chain has TRBV12-3 or TRBV12-4 and TRBJ2-1; maybe TRBD1 (6 bases). The CDR3 sequence is 13 residues long. Trimming pared 2 bases from V and 8 bases from J, leaving 10 bases between. The CDR3 sequence is CASSLLGAYEQFF. The CDR3 nucleotides read TGTGCCAGCAGTTTATTGGGGGCCTATGAGCAGTTCTTC.

This clonotype was detected only once. The junction departs from the called germline gene at one end, perhaps through a read error. The chain joins TRBV7-2 to TRBJ2-5; maybe TRBD1 (6 bases). The CDR3 extends over 14 amino acids. Germline lookup yields CDR1 SGHTA and CDR2 FQGNSA. CDR3 nucleotide sequence: TGTGCCAGCAGCCCTACCGGGGACAACAAGGCCCAGACCTTC. Translating gives CASSPTGDNKAQTF.

As regards this clonotype: Relative to the germline gene, one junction end is altered; a read error may explain this. The chain's CDR3 is CPSRLSGPGSQDTQYF. The CDR3, as DNA: TGTCCGAGCCGTTTATCGGGGCCGGGGTCCCAAGATACGCAGTATTTC. The V and J genes are TRBV27 and TRBJ2-1; D assignment may be TRBD1 or TRBD2 (5 bases each). The CDR3 runs 16 residues. From germline, CDR1 is MNHEY and CDR2 SMNVEV (reference sequence).

This clonotype showed up just once. Lacking the conserved final phenylalanine or tryptophan, this CDR3 likely reflects a read error. The V gene is TRBV6-5, the J gene TRBJ2-5, with D possibly TRBD1 on 5 matching bases. The J call could be wrong; TRBJ2-1 is a better fit for the DNA end. The germline V gene has CDR1 MNHEY and CDR2 SVGAGI. CDR3 length equals 17 residues. CDR3 loop: CAGRYSRGGVGQATQFS. As DNA, the CDR3 is TGTGCCGGCAGGTACTCGAGAGGTGGGGTGGGGCAAGCGACCCAGTTCTCG.

The chain is built from TRBV6-1 and TRBJ1-4; D is unresolved. Per the germline V gene, CDR1 is MNHNS and CDR2 is SASEGT. The CDR3 loop spans 14 amino acids. Trimming took off 6 bases at V and 7 bases at J, with 15 bases between the two ends. The CDR3 DNA sequence: TGTGCCAGCAGCAACGGGGTTCTCGGTGAAAAACTGTTTTTT. Residues: CASSNGVLGEKLFF.

DNA for the CDR3: TGTGCCAGCAGCCTCAATGACGAGCAGTACTTC. Translating gives CASSLNDEQYF. The V and J genes are TRBV7-9 and TRBJ2-1; D is uncertain. The better agreement between TRBJ2-7 and the DNA end casts doubt on the J call. CDR3 length: 11 amino acids. Germline assignment: CDR1 SEHNR and CDR2 FQNEAQ (reference sequence).

This clonotype was seen a handful of times. The chain is built from TRBV7-9 and TRBJ2-5, with D perhaps assigned TRBD1 or TRBD2 (6 bases each). This CDR3 region has 15 residues. The germline V and J ends were trimmed by 3 bases and 5 bases, with 16 bases remaining between them. Per the germline V gene, CDR1 is SEHNR and CDR2 is FQNEAQ (reference sequence). In nucleotides, the CDR3 is TGTGCCAGCAGCTTGGGGAAGGGGGGAGCGGAGACCCAGTACTTC. It encodes CASSLGKGGAETQYF.

The chain uses TRBV7-3 and TRBJ2-3; TRBD1 matches at 9 bases. After removal of 5 bases from V and 3 bases from J, the junction contained 12 bases not matched to a gene. Looked up from germline, CDR1 is SGHTA and CDR2 is FQGTGA. The CDR3 has 17 amino acids. CDR3 loop: CASSPTSNRGPTDTQYF. The CDR3 DNA reads as TGTGCCAGCAGCCCCACCTCCAACAGGGGGCCGACAGATACGCAGTATTTT.

This clonotype was seen more than once but under ten times. The genes are TRBV12-5 and TRBJ2-1; no firm D call. Trimming shortened V by 7 bases and J by 2 bases, and 12 bases separated the two germline ends. Germline V gives CDR1 LGHNT, CDR2 FRNRAP. The CDR3 has 14 residues. In DNA, the CDR3 is TGTGCTAGTGTCCCACTACAGACCTACAATGAGCAGTTCTTC. Encoded protein: CASVPLQTYNEQFF.

This clonotype was observed many times. In DNA form, the CDR3 reads TGTGCCAGCAGCCCCGGACTAGCGGGAGTCCAGCAGTTCTTC. This sequence encodes CASSPGLAGVQQFF. The chain uses TRBV7-3 and TRBJ2-1; 13 bases line up with TRBD2. Germline V gene lookup returns CDR1 SGHTA and CDR2 FQGTGA. V trimming: 5 bases; J trimming: 11 bases; junction bases outside the gene matches: 6. The CDR3 runs to 14 residues.

The J gene is TRBJ2-5, the V gene TRBV14, with unresolved D. The J call is uncertain, as TRBJ2-7 better fits the DNA end. The CDR3 runs 14 residues. CDR1 and CDR2 from the germline V gene are SGHDN and FVKESK. This CDR3 is CASSPTPDSYEQYF. CDR3 DNA: TGTGCCAGCAGCCCAACCCCGGACTCCTACGAGCAGTACTTC.

Notes on this clonotype: Likely a read error: the CDR3 ends without its conserved phenylalanine or tryptophan. It is unclear where the CDR3 begins or ends on the DNA, so no DNA is shown, and the CDR3 is as TCRdb lists it. The chain recombines TRBV6-5 with TRBJ2-5; the table's D call, TRBD1, has no DNA check behind it. The germline CDR1 and CDR2 sequences are MNHEY and SVGAGI. The CDR3 extends over 17 residues, inclusive of both ends. The CDR3 loop is CGGSYPGGALGPATWLS.

This clonotype was counted a few times. The chain has TRBV7-9 and TRBJ2-3, with TRBD2 matching 8 bases. The germline gives CDR1 SEHNR, CDR2 FQNEAQ (reference sequence). V was clipped by 2 bases and J by 5 bases; unmatched bases: 9. The CDR3 is 16 residues long. This CDR3 reads CASSLKSAGVGDTQYF. The DNA of the CDR3 is TGTGCCAGCAGCTTAAAGTCAGCGGGAGTAGGAGATACGCAGTATTTT. The full variable domain, completed using reference TRBV7-9 and TRBJ2-3, is DTGVSQNPRHKITKRGQNVTFRCDPISEHNRLYWYRQTLGQGPEFLTYFQNEAQLEKSRLLSDRFSAERPKGSFSTLEIQRTEQGDSAMYLCASSLKSAGVGDTQYFGPGTRLTVL.

This clonotype was picked up a small number of times. The chain carries TRBV7-6 and TRBJ2-5; TRBD2 matches 14 bases. Gene TRBJ2-1 matches the end of the DNA better, so the J call may be wrong. CDR3 length equals 18 residues. The germline gives CDR1 SGHVS, CDR2 FNYEAQ. The CDR3 loop is CASSFGLAGGFGPGEQFF. The CDR3 coding sequence is TGTGCCAGCAGCTTTGGACTAGCGGGGGGTTTTGGACCAGGAGAGCAGTTCTTC.

The V call is TRBV6-1, the J call TRBJ2-5; 7 bases agree with TRBD2. This CDR3 has 15 amino acids. V was pared by 5 bases and J by 1 base, with 7 bases of the junction left unmatched. Germline CDR1 and CDR2: MNHNS and SASEGT. CDR3 region: CASSPGGGTQETQYF. CDR3 bases: TGTGCCAGCAGTCCCGGGGGAGGGACCCAAGAGACCCAGTACTTC.

The sample holds many counts of this clonotype. The CDR3 spells CASSSPGLGLETQYF. CDR3 bases: TGTGCCAGCAGCTCCCCGGGACTAGGATTAGAGACCCAGTACTTC. The rearrangement links TRBV5-4 to TRBJ2-5, with TRBD2 matching over 8 bases. V trimming: 3 bases; J trimming: 4 bases; junction bases outside the gene matches: 8. The CDR3 totals 15 residues. CDR1 and CDR2 (germline): SGHNT, YYREEE (reference sequence).

V gene TRBV5-6 combines with J gene TRBJ2-1; perhaps TRBD1 as D (5 bases). Trimming shortened V by 4 bases and J by 10 bases, and 9 bases separated the two germline ends. Germline CDR1 reads SGHDT; CDR2 reads YYEEEE. The CDR3 is made up of 11 amino acids. CDR3 sequence: CASSLGPEQFF. Written as DNA, the CDR3 is TGTGCCAGCAGCCTGGGGCCCGAGCAGTTCTTC. Using reference TRBV5-6 and TRBJ2-1 for the parts outside the CDR3, the full variable domain is DAGVTQSPTHLIKTRGQQVTLRCSPKSGHDTVSWYQQALGQGPQFIFQYYEEEERQRGNFPDRFSGHQFPNYSSELNVNALLLGDSALYLCASSLGPEQFFGPGTRLTVL.

This chain links TRBV10-2 with TRBJ2-1, with 9 bases that match TRBD1. The J call may be incorrect, as the DNA end agrees better with TRBJ2-7. The CDR3 runs to 12 residues. CDR1 and CDR2 (germline): WSHSY, SAAADI. The CDR3 DNA sequence: TGCGCCAGTACGACAGGGGGCTACGAGCAGTACTTC. Residues: CASTTGGYEQYF.

Concerning this clonotype: One end of the junction does not line up with germline, which may come from a read error. V gene TRBV6-1 combines with J gene TRBJ2-2; 10 positions agree with TRBD1. Per germline, CDR1 MNHNS and CDR2 SASEGT. CDR3 length: 15 amino acids. The CDR3 sequence is CASRTGQGDTGKLYF. CDR3 DNA sequence: TGTGCCAGCAGAACCGGACAGGGGGACACCGGTAAGCTGTATTTT.